This T cell receptor (beta chain) was retrieved from a study of identical twins. General study findings and limits: Weaker excess twin sharing was seen among beta out-of-frame sequences. Clonotypes of the beta chain that were abundant in cord blood carried fewer insertions (memory repertoires showed none).

In germline, CDR1 is DFQATT, CDR2 SNEGSKA (reference sequence). The CDR3 has 16 residues. Trimming left V 1 base short and J 0 bases short, with 14 bases between. TCRdb redid the calling of the 5' RACE reads with MiXCR, one entry per CDR3 protein. This table holds around 490,000 distinct CDR3 sequences, around 22% found once. Notes on this clonotype: Its antigen is currently unknown.

In addition, the sample was reused for a study of yellow fever vaccine responses in identical twins.

The rearrangement joins TRBV20-1 to TRBJ2-3; D unresolved. The material sequenced was CD4+ T cells sorted from blood. The receptor comes from a woman between 18 and 29 years old in good health. Here the CDR3 DNA reads TGCAGTGCTAGAGTGGCACAGCCACATAGCACAGATACGCAGTATTTT. This codes for CSARVAQPHSTDTQYF.